Included here is one T cell receptor beta chain sequence, with context. Its cognate antigen is unknown. This specimen belongs to a study of T cell responses to AZD1222 COVID-19 vaccine. Points from the study as a whole: Receipt of two AZD1222 doses was followed by a rise in Spike-specific TCR breadth and depth. Unmutated regions of variants are reportedly targeted by nearly half of spike-specific TCRs. Repertoires were collected only later (after the peak T cell response had occurred). Donors, mostly white British, included more females; clonal diversity was possibly underestimated.

The assay was immunoSEQ multiplex PCR, and TCRdb's table has in-frame clones only and misses some. The repertoire has about 160,000 clones, about 92% of them found once; the top ten carry roughly 4.3%. Trimming took off 0 bases at V and 2 bases at J, with 9 bases between the two ends. CDR1 and CDR2 from the germline V gene are SGHTA and FQGTGA. The CDR3 covers 15 residues. The genes are TRBV7-3 and TRBJ2-3; a weak D match, TRBD2 (5 bases). Sequenced material: peripheral blood, taken on day 0 of MenACWY control vaccination. This TCR derives from an adult in good health. CDR3 residues: CASSLTPSSTDTQYF. Written as DNA, the CDR3 is TGTGCCAGCAGCTTAACCCCTAGCTCCACAGATACGCAGTATTTT.